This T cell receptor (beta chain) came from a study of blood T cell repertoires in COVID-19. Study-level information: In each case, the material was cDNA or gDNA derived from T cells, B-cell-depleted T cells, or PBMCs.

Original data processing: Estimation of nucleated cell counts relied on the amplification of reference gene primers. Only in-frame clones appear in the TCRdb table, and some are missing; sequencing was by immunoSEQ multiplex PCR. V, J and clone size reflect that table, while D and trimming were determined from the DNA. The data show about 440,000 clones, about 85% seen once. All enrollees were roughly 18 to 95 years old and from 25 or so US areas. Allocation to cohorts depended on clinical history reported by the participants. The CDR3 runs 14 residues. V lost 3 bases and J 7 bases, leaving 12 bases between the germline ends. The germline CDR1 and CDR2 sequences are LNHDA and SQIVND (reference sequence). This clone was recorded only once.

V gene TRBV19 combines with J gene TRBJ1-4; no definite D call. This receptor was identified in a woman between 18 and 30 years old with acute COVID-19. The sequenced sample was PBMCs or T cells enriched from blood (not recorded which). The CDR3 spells CASSMTQQSEKLFF. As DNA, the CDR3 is TGTGCCAGTAGTATGACACAGCAGAGTGAAAAACTGTTTTTT. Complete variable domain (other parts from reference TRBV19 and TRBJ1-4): DGGITQSPKYLFRKEGQNVTLSCEQNLNHDAMYWYRQDPGQGLRLIYYSQIVNDFQKGDIAEGYSVSREKKESFPLTVTSAQKNPTAFYLCASSMTQQSEKLFFGSGTQLSVL.